This T cell receptor (beta chain) derives from a study of blood T cell repertoires in COVID-19. In the study overall: The origin of the acute and convalescent COVID-19 samples was the United States, Italy and Spain. Sample material is recorded as cDNA or gDNA derived from T cells, B-cell-depleted T cells, or PBMCs.

This clone occurred a few times. This CDR3 is built from 16 residues. Per germline, CDR1 LGHNA and CDR2 YSLEER. The germline V and J ends were trimmed by 0 bases and 8 bases, with 19 bases remaining between them. Authors' methods: Reference gene primer amplification gave nucleated cell count estimates. The method was immunoSEQ multiplex PCR; TCRdb's version includes in-frame clones alone and lacks a portion of them. The DNA gave D and trimming, while V, J and clone size come from that table. The sample shows roughly 50,000 clones, more than 70% of them seen only once. The sequenced sample consisted of peripheral blood. The clonotype originates from a human donor in a cohort sampled during active COVID-19. V usage is TRBV4-3 and J usage is TRBJ1-2; a weak D match, TRBD1 (6 bases). CDR3 protein: CASSQDSLRGARGYTF. As DNA, the CDR3 is TGCGCCAGCAGCCAAGATTCGTTGCGGGGGGCCCGCGGCTACACCTTC.